This entry is about one T cell receptor (beta chain). The data derive from a study of control samples from healthy donors and cancer patients. TCRdb's copy holds only in-frame clones and misses some; the assay was immunoSEQ multiplex PCR. In the table there are hundreds of thousands of clones, more than 80% of which are singletons. Per the germline V gene, CDR1 is ENHRY and CDR2 is SYGVKD. The CDR3 runs 13 residues. The V end was cut by 4 bases, the J end by 2 bases, with 8 bases between. The origin of this receptor is a man aged 40-49 years with head and neck cancer. The chain carries TRBV10-3 and TRBJ2-5; D is unclear. What was sequenced was PBMCs. CDR3 DNA sequence: TGTGCCATCAGTGGGACCACACAAGAGACCCAGTACTTC. This gives the protein CAISGTTQETQYF.